These T cell receptor beta chains were read from a single sample in a study of OX40 agonist ivuxolimab in advanced cancers. The table came from immunoSEQ multiplex PCR; TCRdb's copy has only in-frame clones and leaves some out. The sample lists some 33,000 clones, roughly 80% occurring once. The source was CD4+ or CD8+ T cells sorted from blood, collected in a trial of the OX40 agonist ivuxolimab. The source is an adult with an advanced solid tumor such as melanoma, head and neck, liver or kidney cancer. The CDR3 runs from the conserved cysteine through the conserved F or W. D genes are given only for firm matches. The size field is filled for only some rows; it gives once, few, many or a size class.

clone_size d_call j_call v_call cdr3_aa cdr3_nt
. . TRBJ2-7 TRBV6-1 CASSEALLGGFYEQYF TGTGCCAGCAGTGAAGCGCTTCTTGGGGGGTTCTACGAGCAGTACTTC
few TRBD1 TRBJ2-7 TRBV5-4 CASSPGPGQGNYEQYF TGTGCCAGCAGCCCCGGGCCGGGACAGGGGAACTACGAGCAGTACTTC
. . TRBJ1-4 TRBV27 CASSDRRGEKLFF TGTGCCAGCTCTGACAGAAGAGGGGAAAAACTGTTTTTT
. TRBD2 TRBJ2-1 TRBV27 CASSWGGRHNEQFF TGTGCCAGCAGTTGGGGGGGGAGGCACAATGAGCAGTTCTTC
. TRBD1 TRBJ1-1 TRBV5-4 CASSSRDRGWTEAFF TGTGCCAGCAGCTCCCGGGACAGGGGTTGGACTGAAGCTTTCTTT
. . TRBJ2-7 TRBV6-5 CASRWVAESYEQYF TGTGCCAGCAGGTGGGTAGCGGAATCCTACGAGCAGTACTTC
. . TRBJ1-1 TRBV27 CASSLTETGTEAFF TGTGCCAGCAGCTTGACCGAGACGGGCACTGAAGCTTTCTTT
. . TRBJ2-1 TRBV21-1 CASRDRNEQFF TGTGCCAGCAGGGACAGGAATGAGCAGTTCTTC
. . TRBJ1-1 TRBV30 CACRGNTEAFF TGTGCCTGCAGGGGGAACACTGAAGCTTTCTTT
. TRBD1 TRBJ2-7 TRBV6-5 CATKTGDEQYF TGTGCCACCAAGACAGGGGACGAGCAGTACTTC
few TRBD2 TRBJ2-7 TRBV13 CASSLGGRGASYEQYF TGTGCCAGCAGCTTAGGGGGGAGGGGCGCTTCCTACGAGCAGTACTTC
. . TRBJ2-7 TRBV9 CASSVEVSGTYEQYF TGTGCCAGCAGCGTAGAGGTTAGCGGTACGTACGAGCAGTACTTC
. . TRBJ1-4 TRBV10-1 CASSRDIRNEKLFF TGCGCCAGCAGTCGGGACATCCGTAATGAAAAACTGTTTTTT
. . TRBJ2-7 TRBV5-1 CASSLSRGREQYF TGCGCCAGCAGCTTAAGTAGGGGGAGGGAGCAGTACTTC
. TRBD2 TRBJ2-7 TRBV4-1 CASSLLAGYEQYF TGCGCCAGCAGCCTCCTAGCGGGATACGAGCAGTACTTC
. TRBD2 TRBJ2-3 TRBV11-2 CASSLGTSGSHTQYF TGTGCCAGCAGCCTCGGGACTAGCGGGAGCCATACGCAGTATTTT
. . TRBJ1-4 TRBV27 CASHSLPLKANEKLFF TGTGCCAGCCACAGCTTACCCCTTAAGGCTAATGAAAAACTGTTTTTT